This TCR beta chain was captured in a study of blood T cell repertoires in COVID-19. Study as a whole: COVID-19 samples from acute and convalescent phases originated in the United States, Italy and Spain. The cDNA or gDNA used as material had been derived from T cells, B-cell-depleted T cells, or PBMCs.

Unmatched junction bases numbered 6, after V lost 4 bases and J lost 4 bases. Germline CDR1 MNHEY, CDR2 SMNVEV (reference sequence). CDR3 length: 14 residues. Repertoires were generated with immunoSEQ multiplex PCR, while TCRdb's copy carries only in-frame clones and drops some. The data contain roughly 140,000 clones, roughly 79% of them singletons. The sequenced sample consisted of peripheral blood. The chain employs TRBV27 and TRBJ1-2; TRBD1 agrees at 7 bases. This sequence originates from a human donor with acute or convalescent COVID-19. The donor label of this sample is uncertain. CDR3 nucleotide sequence: TGTGCCAGCAGTTCTAGGGCAGGGGGCTATGGCTACACCTTC. Residues: CASSSRAGGYGYTF.